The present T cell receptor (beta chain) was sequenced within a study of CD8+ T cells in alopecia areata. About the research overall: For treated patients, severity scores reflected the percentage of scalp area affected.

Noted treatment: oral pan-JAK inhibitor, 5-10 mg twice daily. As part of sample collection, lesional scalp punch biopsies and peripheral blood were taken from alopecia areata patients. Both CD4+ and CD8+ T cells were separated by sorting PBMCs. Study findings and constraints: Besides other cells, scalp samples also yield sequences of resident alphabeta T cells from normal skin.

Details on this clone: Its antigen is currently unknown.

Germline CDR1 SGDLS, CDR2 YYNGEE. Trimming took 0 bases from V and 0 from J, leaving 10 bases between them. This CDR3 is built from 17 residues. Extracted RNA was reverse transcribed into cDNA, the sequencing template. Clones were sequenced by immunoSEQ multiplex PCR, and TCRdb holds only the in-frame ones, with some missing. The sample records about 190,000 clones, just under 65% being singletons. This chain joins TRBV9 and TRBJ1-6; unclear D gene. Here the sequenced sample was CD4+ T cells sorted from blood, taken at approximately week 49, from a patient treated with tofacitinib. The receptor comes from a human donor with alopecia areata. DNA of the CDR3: TGTGCCAGCAGCGTAGGTGGAGGGAGCTCCTATAATTCACCCCTCCACTTT. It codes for CASSVGGGSSYNSPLHF.